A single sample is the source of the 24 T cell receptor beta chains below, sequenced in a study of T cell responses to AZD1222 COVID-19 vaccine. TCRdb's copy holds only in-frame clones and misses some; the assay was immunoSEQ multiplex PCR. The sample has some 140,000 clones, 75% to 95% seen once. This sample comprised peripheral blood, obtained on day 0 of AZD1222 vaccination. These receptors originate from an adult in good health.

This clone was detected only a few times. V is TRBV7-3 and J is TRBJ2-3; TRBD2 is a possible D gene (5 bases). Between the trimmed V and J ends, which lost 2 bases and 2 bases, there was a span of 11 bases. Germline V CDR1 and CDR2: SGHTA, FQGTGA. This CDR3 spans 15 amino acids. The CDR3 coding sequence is TGTGCCAGCAGCTTATTTGGAGGCCCCACAGATACGCAGTATTTT. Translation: CASSLFGGPTDTQYF.

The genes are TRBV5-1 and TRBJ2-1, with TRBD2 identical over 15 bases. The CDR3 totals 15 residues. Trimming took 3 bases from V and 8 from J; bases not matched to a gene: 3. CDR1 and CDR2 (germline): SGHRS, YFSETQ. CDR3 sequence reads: CASSSWTSGRDEQFF. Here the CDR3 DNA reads TGCGCCAGCAGCTCCTGGACTAGCGGGAGGGATGAGCAGTTCTTC.

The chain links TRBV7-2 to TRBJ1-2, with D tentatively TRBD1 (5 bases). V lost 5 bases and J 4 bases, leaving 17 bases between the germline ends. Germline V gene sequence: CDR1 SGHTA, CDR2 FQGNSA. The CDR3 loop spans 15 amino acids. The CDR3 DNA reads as TGTGCCAGCAGCCCGTGGGGGTTAAGCTCCTATGGCTACACCTTC. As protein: CASSPWGLSSYGYTF.

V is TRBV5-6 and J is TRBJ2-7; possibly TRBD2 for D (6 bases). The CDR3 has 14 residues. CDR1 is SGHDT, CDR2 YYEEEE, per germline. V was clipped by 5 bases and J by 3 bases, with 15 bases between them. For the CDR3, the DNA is TGTGCCAGCAGTCGCCCACTAGCCAACTACGAGCAGTACTTC. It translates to CASSRPLANYEQYF.

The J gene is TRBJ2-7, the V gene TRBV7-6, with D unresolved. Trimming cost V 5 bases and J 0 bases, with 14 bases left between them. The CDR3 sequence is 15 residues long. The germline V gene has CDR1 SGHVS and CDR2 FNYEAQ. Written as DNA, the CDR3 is TGTGCCAGCAGCCCAGTCCTAGGAGACTCCTACGAGCAGTACTTC. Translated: CASSPVLGDSYEQYF.

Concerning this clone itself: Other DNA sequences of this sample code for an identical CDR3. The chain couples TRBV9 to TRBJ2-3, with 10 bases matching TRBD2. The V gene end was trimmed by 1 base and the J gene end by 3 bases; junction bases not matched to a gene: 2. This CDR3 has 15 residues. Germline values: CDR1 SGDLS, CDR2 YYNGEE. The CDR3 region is CASSVISGGTDTQYF. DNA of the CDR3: TGTGCCAGCAGCGTAATTAGCGGGGGGACAGATACGCAGTATTTT.

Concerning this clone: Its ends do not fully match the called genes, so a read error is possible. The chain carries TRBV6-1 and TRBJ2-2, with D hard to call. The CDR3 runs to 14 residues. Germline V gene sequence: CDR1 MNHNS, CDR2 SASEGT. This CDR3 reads CASSEEPNTGELFF. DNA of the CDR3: TGTGCCAGCAGCGAAGAACCGAACACCGGGGAGCTGTTTTTT.

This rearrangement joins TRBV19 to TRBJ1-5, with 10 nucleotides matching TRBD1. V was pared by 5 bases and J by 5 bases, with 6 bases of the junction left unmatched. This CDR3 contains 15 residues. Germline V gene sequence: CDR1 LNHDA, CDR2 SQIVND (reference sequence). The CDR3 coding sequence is TGTGCCAGTAGTCGGGACAGGGGATCCCATCAGCCCCAGCATTTT. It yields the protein CASSRDRGSHQPQHF.

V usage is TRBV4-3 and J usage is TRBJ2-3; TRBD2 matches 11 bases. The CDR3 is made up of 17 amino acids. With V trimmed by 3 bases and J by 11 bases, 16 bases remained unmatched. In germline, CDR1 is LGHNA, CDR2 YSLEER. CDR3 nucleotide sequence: TGCGCCAGCAGCCAGCAAATTAGCGGGGGGGGCCTATTGGGGCAGTATTTT. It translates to CASSQQISGGGLLGQYF.

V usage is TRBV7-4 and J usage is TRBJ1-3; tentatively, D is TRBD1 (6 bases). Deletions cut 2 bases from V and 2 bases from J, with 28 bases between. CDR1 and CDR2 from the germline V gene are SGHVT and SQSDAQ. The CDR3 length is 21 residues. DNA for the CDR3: TGTGCCAGCAGCTTACCCGCCTGGCCAATCCCCAATACAGGGACTGGAAACACCATATATTTT. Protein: CASSLPAWPIPNTGTGNTIYF.

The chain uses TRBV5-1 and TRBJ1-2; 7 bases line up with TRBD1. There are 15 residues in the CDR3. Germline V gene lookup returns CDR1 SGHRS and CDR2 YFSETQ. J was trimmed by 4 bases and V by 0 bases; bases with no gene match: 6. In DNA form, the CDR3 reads TGCGCCAGCAGCTTGGGAGGGGGCGAGGGCTATGGCTACACCTTC. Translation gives CASSLGGGEGYGYTF.

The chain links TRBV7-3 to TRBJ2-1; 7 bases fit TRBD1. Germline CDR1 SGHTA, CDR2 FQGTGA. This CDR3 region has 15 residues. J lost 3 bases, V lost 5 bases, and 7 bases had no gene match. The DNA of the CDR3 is TGTGCCAGCAGCCTAAGCCGGGACAGCTACAATGAGCAGTTCTTC. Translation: CASSLSRDSYNEQFF.

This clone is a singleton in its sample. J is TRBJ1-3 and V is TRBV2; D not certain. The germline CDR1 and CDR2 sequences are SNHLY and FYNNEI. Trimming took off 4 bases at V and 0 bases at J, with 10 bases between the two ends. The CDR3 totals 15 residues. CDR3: CASSVYPVSGNTIYF. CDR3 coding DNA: TGTGCCAGCAGTGTATACCCGGTCTCTGGAAACACCATATATTTT. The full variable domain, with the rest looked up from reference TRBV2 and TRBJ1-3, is EPEVTQTPSHQVTQMGQEVILRCVPISNHLYFYWYRQILGQKVEFLVSFYNNEISEKSEIFDDQFSVERPDGSNFTLKIRSTKLEDSAMYFCASSVYPVSGNTIYFGEGSWLTVV.

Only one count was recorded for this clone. The CDR3 nucleotides read TGTGCCAGCAGCGTTCTTTTTTCGACCGATACGCAGTATTTT. Protein: CASSVLFSTDTQYF. This chain links TRBV9 with TRBJ2-3; no clear D. The germline CDR1 and CDR2 sequences are SGDLS and YYNGEE. The CDR3 covers 14 residues. V lost 2 bases, J lost 6 bases, and 13 bases lay in between.

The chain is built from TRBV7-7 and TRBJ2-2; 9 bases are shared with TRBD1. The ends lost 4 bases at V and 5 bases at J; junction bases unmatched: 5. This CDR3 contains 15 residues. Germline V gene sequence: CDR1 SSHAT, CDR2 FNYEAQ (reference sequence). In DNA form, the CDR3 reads TGTGCCAGCAGCTCCTACAGGGGGCGGACCGGGGAGCTGTTTTTT. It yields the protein CASSSYRGRTGELFF.

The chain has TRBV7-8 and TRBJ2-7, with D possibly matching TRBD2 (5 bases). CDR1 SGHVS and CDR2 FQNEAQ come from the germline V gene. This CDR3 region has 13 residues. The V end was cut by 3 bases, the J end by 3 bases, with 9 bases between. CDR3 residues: CASSFRGHYEQYF. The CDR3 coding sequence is TGTGCCAGCAGCTTTAGAGGGCACTACGAGCAGTACTTC.

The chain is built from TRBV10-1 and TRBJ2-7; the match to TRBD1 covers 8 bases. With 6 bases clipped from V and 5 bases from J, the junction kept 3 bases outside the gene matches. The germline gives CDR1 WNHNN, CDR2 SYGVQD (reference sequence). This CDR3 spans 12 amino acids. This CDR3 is CASRGQGNEQYF. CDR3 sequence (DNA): TGCGCCAGCAGAGGACAGGGAAACGAGCAGTACTTC.

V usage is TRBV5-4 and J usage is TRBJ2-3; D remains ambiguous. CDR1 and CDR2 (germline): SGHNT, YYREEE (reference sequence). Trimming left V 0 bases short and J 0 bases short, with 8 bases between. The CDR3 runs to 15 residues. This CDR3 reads CASSLGQTSTDTQYF. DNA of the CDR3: TGTGCCAGCAGCTTGGGGCAGACTAGCACAGATACGCAGTATTTT.

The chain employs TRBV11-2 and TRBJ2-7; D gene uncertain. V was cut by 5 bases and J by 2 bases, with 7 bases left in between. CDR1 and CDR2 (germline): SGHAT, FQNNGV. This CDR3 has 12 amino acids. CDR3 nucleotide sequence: TGTGCCAGCAGCCATTTAACCTACGAGCAGTACTTC. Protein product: CASSHLTYEQYF.

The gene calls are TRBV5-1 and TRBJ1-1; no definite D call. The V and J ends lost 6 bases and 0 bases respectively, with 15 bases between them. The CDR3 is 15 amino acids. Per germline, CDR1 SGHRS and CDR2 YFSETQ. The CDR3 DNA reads TGCGCCAGCACAAAGGGAACCCCCATGAACACTGAAGCTTTCTTT. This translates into CASTKGTPMNTEAFF.

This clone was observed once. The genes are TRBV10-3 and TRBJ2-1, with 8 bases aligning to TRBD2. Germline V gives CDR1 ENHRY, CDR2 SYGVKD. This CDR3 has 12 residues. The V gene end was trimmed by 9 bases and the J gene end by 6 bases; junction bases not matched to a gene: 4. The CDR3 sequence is CAISGAVNEQFF. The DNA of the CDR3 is TGTGCCATTAGCGGGGCCGTCAATGAGCAGTTCTTC.

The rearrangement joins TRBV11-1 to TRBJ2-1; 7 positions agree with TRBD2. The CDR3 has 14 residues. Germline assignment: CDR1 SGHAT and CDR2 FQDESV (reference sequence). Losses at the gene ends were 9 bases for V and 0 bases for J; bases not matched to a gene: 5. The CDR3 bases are TGTGCCAGTCAGCGGGATCACTCCTACAATGAGCAGTTCTTC. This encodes CASQRDHSYNEQFF.

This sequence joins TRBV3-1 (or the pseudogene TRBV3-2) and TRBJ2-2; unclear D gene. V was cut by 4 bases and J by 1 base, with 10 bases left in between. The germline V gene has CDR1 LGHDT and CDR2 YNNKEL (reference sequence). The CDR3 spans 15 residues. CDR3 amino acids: CASSPRSGNTGELFF. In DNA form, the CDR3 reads TGTGCCAGCAGCCCCCGTAGTGGGAACACCGGGGAGCTGTTTTTT.

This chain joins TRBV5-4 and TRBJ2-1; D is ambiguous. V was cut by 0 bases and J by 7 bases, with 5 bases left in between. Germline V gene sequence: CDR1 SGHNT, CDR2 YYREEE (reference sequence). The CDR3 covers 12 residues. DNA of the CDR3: TGTGCCAGCAGCTTGGGTACTAATGAGCAGTTCTTC. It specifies CASSLGTNEQFF.